This TCR beta chain comes out of a study of blood T cell repertoires in COVID-19 (TCRdb year 2020). Context from the whole study: Samples from collaborators originated in the United States, Italy and Spain and spanned both the acute and convalescent phases of COVID-19. The prospective study material was composed of cDNA or gDNA derived from T cells, B-cell-depleted T cells, or PBMCs. Deeply sampled blood TCRbeta repertoires from subjects exposed to, actively infected with, or recovered from COVID-19 were included in the dataset. The repertoires were released in a freely available public database intended as a resource for research on the immune response to SARS-CoV-2. The samples were drawn from the first 160 participants of the ongoing ImmuneRACE study and from 950 to 1,500 subjects provided by 6 global collaborators. Sample metadata almost always included a de-identified subject ID, COVID-19 status, age in years and sex. Where available, HLA class I and class II types were taken from metadata supplied by the sample provider and were not determined by assay-based typing. Points the paper makes about the study in general: The amount of clinical and demographic metadata varied by source and participant and was provided uncurated.

Notes on this clone: Its target antigen remains unknown. No base-level quality is on record; no much larger clone is a single base apart.

The immunoSEQ Assay, a bias-controlled multiplex PCR, was used to amplify TCRbeta CDR3 regions from genomic DNA. The authors processed their data as follows. Within the assay, amplification of reference gene primers was used to estimate how many nucleated cells each sample contained. To quantify the absolute abundance of each unique TCRbeta CDR3 rearrangement, sequence reads were collapsed and filtered. For each sample, productive Simpson clonality was calculated by taking the square root of Simpson's diversity index across productive rearrangements. TCRdb obtained this table from immuneACCESS and retained in-frame rearrangements with V and J assigned. These tables miss some clones; where compared with another copy, unresolved V genes account for less than half of the shortfall, and the remainder is unexplained. Clone size and the V and J calls come from that table; the DNA yielded D and trimming. The sample contains about 250,000 clones, 60% to 75% of them found a single time. 2.5% to 4% of the sample goes to the ten largest clones.

Collaborating institutions collected whole blood in K2EDTA tubes following their own protocols. For TCRbeta analysis, collaborators shipped samples as frozen whole blood, isolated PBMCs, or DNA extracted from either of those sample types. The germline V and J ends show losses of 4 bases and 7 bases respectively, and no gene match explains 4 bases of the junction. The germline V gene (reference sequence) specifies SGHNT as CDR1 and YYREEE as CDR2. Including the terminal cysteine and phenylalanine, the CDR3 comprises 13 residues. This entry keeps only the CDR3 DNA: 39 bases, framed from base 1. What was sequenced was peripheral blood. The V and J genes are TRBV5-4 and TRBJ1-1, and 10 junctional nucleotides match TRBD1. This clonotype was sampled from a woman aged 80 or over with acute or convalescent COVID-19. The DNA is as follows: TGTGCCAGCAGCCGAGGGACAGGGGATGAAGCTTTCTTT. Its translation reads: CASSRGTGDEAFF.